This entry lists 9 T cell receptor beta chains sequenced from one sample in a study of T cells in Graves' hyperthyroidism and ophthalmopathy. RNA transcripts yielded amplified TCR beta CDR3 regions. An initial round of RT-PCR targeting the TCR CDR3 relied on the HTBI primer set. TCRdb recomputed calls from the multiplex PCR reads with MiXCR, one row per CDR3 protein. The sample carries hundreds of thousands of distinct CDR3 sequences, about 20% recorded once. Sequenced sample: blood. The receptors shown here come from a man aged 35 to 55 with Graves' ophthalmopathy.

This clonotype was recorded a few times. The CDR3 protein is CSARDRAIAAVTGNEQFF. The CDR3 DNA follows: TGCAGTGCTAGAGATAGGGCTATAGCGGCTGTCACGGGGAATGAGCAGTTCTTC. The chain joins TRBV20-1 to TRBJ2-1, with D possibly matching TRBD2 (6 bases). The CDR3 covers 18 residues. Germline V lookup: CDR1 DFQATT, CDR2 SNEGSKA (reference sequence). Trimming removed 0 bases from V and 7 bases from J, with 25 bases in between.

This clonotype was counted at least ten times. The chain joins TRBV28 to TRBJ1-5; D remains unclear. The CDR3 consists of 13 residues. Germline CDR1 MDHEN, CDR2 SYDVKM. V was trimmed by 3 bases and J by 0 bases, leaving 3 bases between them. CDR3 DNA: TGTGCCAGCAGTTTTGTTAGCAATCAGCCCCAGCATTTT. Its protein product is CASSFVSNQPQHF.

This clonotype was detected ten times or more. The J gene is TRBJ1-4, the V gene TRBV30, with 7 bases fitting TRBD1. This CDR3 is built from 16 residues. Germline V CDR1 and CDR2: GTSNPN, SVGIG (reference sequence). V lost 3 bases, J lost 3 bases, and 10 bases stayed unmatched. CDR3: CAWSLGGQAANEKLFF. In nucleotides, the CDR3 is TGTGCCTGGAGCCTAGGAGGACAGGCAGCTAATGAAAAACTGTTTTTT.

This clonotype was found a few times. This chain connects TRBV11-2 to TRBJ2-2; D possibly corresponds to TRBD2 (6 bases). Per the germline V gene, CDR1 is SGHAT and CDR2 is FQNNGV. Trimming took off 6 bases at V and 1 base at J, with 9 bases between the two ends. The CDR3 runs 14 residues. The CDR3 reads CASSGLRNTGELFF. The CDR3 DNA reads as TGTGCCAGCAGTGGACTAAGGAACACCGGGGAGCTGTTTTTT.

The chain employs TRBV5-6 and TRBJ2-2; 7 nucleotides line up with TRBD1. CDR3 size: 13 residues. V dropped 4 bases and J dropped 9; count of bases not matched to a gene: 6. CDR1 is SGHDT and CDR2 is YYEEEE in the germline V gene. The CDR3 coding sequence is TGTGCCAGCAGCCCCGACAGGGCCAGGGAGCTGTTTTTT. As protein: CASSPDRARELFF.

The gene calls are TRBV10-3 and TRBJ2-2; weak D call: TRBD2 (5 bases). Germline CDR1 reads ENHRY; CDR2 reads SYGVKD. V was trimmed by 4 bases and J by 6 bases, leaving 12 bases between them. The length of the CDR3 is 14 residues. CDR3 in amino acids: CAISGPQEAGELFF. CDR3 nucleotide sequence: TGTGCCATCAGTGGGCCCCAGGAGGCCGGGGAGCTGTTTTTT.

This clonotype was seen only a few times. The gene calls are TRBV6-1 and TRBJ2-6; D is unclear. From germline, CDR1 is MNHNS and CDR2 SASEGT. The CDR3 sequence is 16 residues long. V was clipped by 1 base and J by 0 bases, with 7 bases between them. The CDR3 DNA sequence: TGTGCCAGCAGTGAAGGGCGGATCTCTGGGGCCAACGTCCTGACTTTC. Amino acid sequence: CASSEGRISGANVLTF.

This clonotype occurred many times. The chain carries TRBV28 and TRBJ2-7; 11 nucleotides align to TRBD2. Germline assignment: CDR1 MDHEN and CDR2 SYDVKM. The length of the CDR3 is 15 residues. V was pared by 3 bases and J by 6 bases, with 7 bases of the junction left unmatched. CDR3 sequence: CASSFGLTSGSEQYF. Written as DNA, the CDR3 is TGTGCCAGCAGTTTCGGGCTAACTAGCGGGAGCGAGCAGTACTTC.

DNA for the CDR3: TGTGCCAGCAGCTTAGCGGGGGGGGGGGTCCTCTACGAGCAGTACTTC. Translation gives CASSLAGGGVLYEQYF. This chain joins TRBV7-9 and TRBJ2-7; 7 bases agree with TRBD2. V gave up 0 bases and J gave up 3 bases; unmatched junction bases: 8. Germline CDR1 SEHNR, CDR2 FQNEAQ (reference sequence). The CDR3 has 16 residues.